A single sample is the source of the 13 T cell receptor beta chains below, sequenced in a study of spatial heterogeneity in lung cancer. Stated time point: sample taken at primary tumor resection. Without sorting, whole RNA was sequenced from tumor, nontumor lung or frozen PBMC. TCRdb processed the 5' RACE reads anew with MiXCR; each CDR3 protein has one entry. This sample yields about 82,000 distinct CDR3 sequences, of which over 10% are seen a single time; 4.5% to 5.5% belongs to the top ten. Sequencing used PBMCs, obtained at surgery. These receptors were taken from a male donor with early-stage non-small cell lung cancer.

This sequence joins TRBV29-1 and TRBJ1-2, with D unresolved. V was clipped by 3 bases and J by 7 bases, with 9 bases between them. Germline loops: CDR1 SQVTM, CDR2 ANQGSEA. This CDR3 region has 11 residues. This CDR3 is CSVEGRSGYTF. The CDR3 nucleotides read TGCAGCGTTGAGGGAAGATCTGGCTACACCTTC.

The V and J genes are TRBV11-2 and TRBJ2-7; weak D call: TRBD2 (6 bases). CDR1 and CDR2 from the germline V gene are SGHAT and FQNNGV. The CDR3 length is 13 residues. V lost 1 base and J 4 bases, leaving 8 bases between the germline ends. The CDR3: CASSLVEGYEQYF. The CDR3 DNA follows: TGTGCCAGCAGCTTAGTGGAGGGTTACGAGCAGTACTTC. Supplemented by reference TRBV11-2 and TRBJ2-7, the full variable domain reads EAGVAQSPRYKIIEKRQSVAFWCNPISGHATLYWYQQILGQGPKLLIQFQNNGVVDDSQLPKDRFSAERLKGVDSTLKIQPAKLEDSAVYLCASSLVEGYEQYFGPGTRLTVT.

This clonotype appeared a few times. V and J are TRBV5-1 and TRBJ2-7; TRBD2 is a possible D gene (6 bases). Germline lookup yields CDR1 SGHRS and CDR2 YFSETQ. The CDR3 loop spans 14 amino acids. The germline V and J ends were trimmed by 3 bases and 5 bases, with 15 bases remaining between them. CDR3 nucleotides: TGCGCCAGCAGCTCGGGACTCCCCAAGGACGAGCAGTACTTC. Its translation is CASSSGLPKDEQYF.

Only a few counts were recorded for this clonotype. This chain uses TRBV27 with TRBJ2-2, with D unclear. The CDR3 loop spans 11 amino acids. Germline CDR1 reads MNHEY; CDR2 reads SMNVEV (reference sequence). V lost 2 bases, J lost 6 bases, and 1 base lay in between. CDR3 nucleotide sequence: TGTGCCAGCAGTTTAGCCGGGGAGCTGTTTTTT. It specifies CASSLAGELFF.

In this sample, this clonotype turned up a few times. V gene TRBV3-1 combines with J gene TRBJ2-3; 13 bases line up with TRBD2. Germline trimming cut 4 bases from V and 2 bases from J; bases unmatched to any gene: 3. This CDR3 spans 16 amino acids. The germline gives CDR1 LGHDT, CDR2 YNNKEL (reference sequence). This CDR3 reads CASSRTSGRTTDTQYF. The CDR3 nucleotides are TGTGCCAGCAGCCGGACTAGCGGGAGAACCACAGATACGCAGTATTTT.

The chain recombines TRBV12-3 or TRBV12-4 with TRBJ2-5; D possibly uses TRBD1 or TRBD2 (7 bases each). The CDR3 covers 17 residues. V was shortened by 0 bases and J by 1 base, with 15 bases between the two germline ends. The CDR3 here is CASSLARGGTAQETQYF. The DNA of the CDR3 is TGTGCCAGCAGTTTAGCAAGGGGAGGGACAGCCCAAGAGACCCAGTACTTC.

The rearrangement links TRBV7-2 to TRBJ1-5, with a tentative D call TRBD1 (5 bases). From germline, CDR1 is SGHTA and CDR2 FQGNSA. This CDR3 is built from 15 residues. V lost 5 bases and J lost 2, with 13 bases in between. CDR3 bases: TGTGCCAGCAGCCTGCAGGACATTCGCAATCAGCCCCAGCATTTT. It is translated as CASSLQDIRNQPQHF.

The sample holds a few counts of this clonotype. J is TRBJ2-3 and V is TRBV2; 12 positions agree with TRBD2. The CDR3 extends over 16 amino acids. The trim removed 2 bases at V and 3 bases at J, leaving 3 bases unmatched. The germline gives CDR1 SNHLY, CDR2 FYNNEI. Here the CDR3 reads CASSESTSGSTDTQYF. The CDR3 DNA is TGTGCCAGCAGTGAATCGACTAGCGGGAGTACAGATACGCAGTATTTT.

This clonotype has ten or more counts. V gene TRBV4-1 combines with J gene TRBJ2-7; D ambiguous. CDR3 length: 12 amino acids. CDR1 and CDR2 (germline): MGHRA, YSYEKL. V dropped 3 bases and J dropped 7 bases, with 10 bases sitting between them. The CDR3 is CASSQPLGEQYF. The CDR3 coding sequence is TGCGCCAGCAGCCAGCCCCTTGGAGAGCAGTACTTC.

This clonotype was observed a handful of times. The CDR3 nucleotides read TGCGCCAGCAGCCCCCGGACTAGCGGGGGCGCCCAAGGAGAGCAGTTCTTC. It yields the protein CASSPRTSGGAQGEQFF. The V and J genes are TRBV5-1 and TRBJ2-1; 13 nucleotides align to TRBD2. Trimming at V came to 4 bases and at J to 10 bases, leaving 14 bases not matched to a gene. Germline V lookup: CDR1 SGHRS, CDR2 YFSETQ. This CDR3 is built from 17 residues.

The chain is built from TRBV13 and TRBJ1-5, with D possibly matching TRBD1 (5 bases). The CDR3 has 14 amino acids. V dropped 4 bases and J dropped 7 bases, with 14 bases sitting between them. Germline-derived CDR1 and CDR2 are PRHDT and FYEKMQ (reference sequence). The CDR3 bases are TGTGCCAGCAGCTCAGGGACCGCTCGACAGCCCCAGCATTTT. This sequence encodes CASSSGTARQPQHF.

This clonotype has ten or more counts. The rearrangement joins TRBV5-4 to TRBJ1-1; D ambiguous. Deletions cut 5 bases from V and 0 bases from J, with 14 bases between. CDR1 SGHNT and CDR2 YYREEE come from the germline V gene (reference sequence). The CDR3 runs 15 residues. The CDR3 nucleotides are TGTGCCAGCAGTTTCTGGGGTTCCTTGAACACTGAAGCTTTCTTT. It translates to CASSFWGSLNTEAFF.

This clonotype was detected a few times. The J gene is TRBJ1-2, the V gene TRBV24-1, with a weak D call TRBD1 (5 bases). Germline-derived CDR1 and CDR2 are KGHDR and SFDVKD. V was trimmed by 5 bases and J by 1 base, leaving 10 bases between them. This CDR3 contains 14 residues. CDR3 loop: CATSGGAVNYGYTF. Here the CDR3 DNA reads TGTGCCACCAGTGGAGGGGCGGTTAACTATGGCTACACCTTC.